The clone carrying this TCR beta chain was seen a single time. These data come from a study of T cell changes during pregnancy in multiple sclerosis. Profiling relied on immunoSEQ multiplex PCR, and the TCRdb table lists in-frame clones only, not all of them. Seen here are roughly 49,000 clones, roughly 95% observed once, and the top ten hold roughly 4.3%. This CDR3 has 14 residues. The V and J ends lost 10 bases and 3 bases respectively, with 15 bases between them. CDR1 is SNHLY, CDR2 FYNNEI, per germline. The sequenced sample was CD8+ T cells from peripheral blood mononuclear cells, obtained after pregnancy. The TCR sequence derives from a female donor with multiple sclerosis, enrolled in a pregnancy study. This chain joins TRBV2 and TRBJ2-2, with a possible D match to TRBD1 (5 bases). CDR3 sequence: CAICRTSYTGELFF. CDR3 sequence (DNA): TGTGCCATTTGCAGGACATCCTACACCGGGGAGCTGTTTTTT.